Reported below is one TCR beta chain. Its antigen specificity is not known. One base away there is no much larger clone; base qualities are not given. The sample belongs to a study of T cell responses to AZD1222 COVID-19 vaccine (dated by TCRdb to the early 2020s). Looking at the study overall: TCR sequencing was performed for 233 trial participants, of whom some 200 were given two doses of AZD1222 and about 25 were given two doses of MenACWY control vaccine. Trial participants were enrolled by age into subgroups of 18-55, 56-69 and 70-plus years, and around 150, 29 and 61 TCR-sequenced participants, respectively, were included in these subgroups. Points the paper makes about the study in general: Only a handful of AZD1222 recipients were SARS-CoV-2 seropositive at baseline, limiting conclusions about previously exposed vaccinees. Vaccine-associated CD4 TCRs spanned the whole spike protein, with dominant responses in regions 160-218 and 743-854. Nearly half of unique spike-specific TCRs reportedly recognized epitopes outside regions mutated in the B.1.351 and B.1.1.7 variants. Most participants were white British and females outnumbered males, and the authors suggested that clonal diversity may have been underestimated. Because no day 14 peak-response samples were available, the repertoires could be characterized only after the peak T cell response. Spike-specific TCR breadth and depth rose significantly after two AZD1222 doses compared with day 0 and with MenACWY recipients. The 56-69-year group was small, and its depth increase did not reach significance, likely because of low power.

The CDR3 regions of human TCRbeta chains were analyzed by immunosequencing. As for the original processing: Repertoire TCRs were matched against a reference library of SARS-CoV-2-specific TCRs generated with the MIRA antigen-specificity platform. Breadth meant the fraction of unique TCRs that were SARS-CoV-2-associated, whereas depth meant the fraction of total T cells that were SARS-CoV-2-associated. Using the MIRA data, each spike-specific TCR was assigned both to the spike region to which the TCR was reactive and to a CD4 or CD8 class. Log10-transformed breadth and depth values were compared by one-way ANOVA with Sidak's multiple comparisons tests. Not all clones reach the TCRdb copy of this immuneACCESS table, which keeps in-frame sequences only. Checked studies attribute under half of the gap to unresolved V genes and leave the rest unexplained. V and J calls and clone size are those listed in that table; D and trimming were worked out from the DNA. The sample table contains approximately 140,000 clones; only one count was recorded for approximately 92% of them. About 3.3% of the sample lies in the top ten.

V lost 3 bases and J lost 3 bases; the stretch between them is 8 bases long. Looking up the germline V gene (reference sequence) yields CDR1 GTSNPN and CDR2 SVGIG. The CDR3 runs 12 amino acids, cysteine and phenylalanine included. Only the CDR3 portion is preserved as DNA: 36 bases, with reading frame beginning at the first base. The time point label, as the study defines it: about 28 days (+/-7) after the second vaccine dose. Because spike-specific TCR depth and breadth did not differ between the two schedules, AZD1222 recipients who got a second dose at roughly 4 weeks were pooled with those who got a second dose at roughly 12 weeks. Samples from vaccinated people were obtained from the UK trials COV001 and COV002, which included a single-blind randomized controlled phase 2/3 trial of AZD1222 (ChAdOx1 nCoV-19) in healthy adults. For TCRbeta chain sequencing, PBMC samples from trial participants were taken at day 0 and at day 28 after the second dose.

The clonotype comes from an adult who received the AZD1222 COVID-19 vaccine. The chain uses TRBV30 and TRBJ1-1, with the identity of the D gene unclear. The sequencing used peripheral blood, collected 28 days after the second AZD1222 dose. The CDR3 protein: CAWRGYDTEAFF. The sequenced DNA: TGTGCCTGGAGGGGGTACGACACTGAAGCTTTCTTT.